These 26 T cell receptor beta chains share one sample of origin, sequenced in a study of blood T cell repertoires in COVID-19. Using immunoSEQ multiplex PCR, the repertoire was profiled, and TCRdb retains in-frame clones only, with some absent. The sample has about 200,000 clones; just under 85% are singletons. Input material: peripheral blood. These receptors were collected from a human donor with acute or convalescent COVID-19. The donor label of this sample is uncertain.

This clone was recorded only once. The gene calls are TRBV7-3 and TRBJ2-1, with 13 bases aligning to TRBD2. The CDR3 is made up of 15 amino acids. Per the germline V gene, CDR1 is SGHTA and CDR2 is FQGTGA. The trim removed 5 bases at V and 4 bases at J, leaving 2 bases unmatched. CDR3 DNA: TGTGCCAGCAGCGCGGGACTAGCGGGATACAATGAGCAGTTCTTC. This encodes CASSAGLAGYNEQFF. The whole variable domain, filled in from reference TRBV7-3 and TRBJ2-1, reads GAGVSQTPSNKVTEKGKYVELRCDPISGHTALYWYRQSLGQGPEFLIYFQGTGAADDSGLPNDRFFAVRPEGSVSTLKIQRTERGDSAVYLCASSAGLAGYNEQFFGPGTRLTVL.

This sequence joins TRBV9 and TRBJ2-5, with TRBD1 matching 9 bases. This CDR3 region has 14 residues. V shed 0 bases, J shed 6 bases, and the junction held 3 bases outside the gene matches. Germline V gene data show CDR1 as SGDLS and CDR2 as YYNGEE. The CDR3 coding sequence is TGTGCCAGCAGCGTAGGGGGACAGGGACAGACCCAGTACTTC. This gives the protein CASSVGGQGQTQYF.

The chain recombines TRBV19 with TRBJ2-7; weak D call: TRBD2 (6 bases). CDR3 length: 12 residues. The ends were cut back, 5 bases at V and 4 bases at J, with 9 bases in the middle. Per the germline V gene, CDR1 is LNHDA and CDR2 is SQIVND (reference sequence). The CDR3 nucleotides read TGTGCCAGTAGTTTCCGGGGGTACGAGCAGTACTTC. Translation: CASSFRGYEQYF.

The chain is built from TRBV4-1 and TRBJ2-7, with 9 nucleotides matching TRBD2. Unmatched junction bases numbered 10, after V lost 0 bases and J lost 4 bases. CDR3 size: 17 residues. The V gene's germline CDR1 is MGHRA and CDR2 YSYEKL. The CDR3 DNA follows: TGCGCCAGCAGCCAAGATTTAGCGGGGGAGGCTCGATACGAGCAGTACTTC. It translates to CASSQDLAGEARYEQYF.

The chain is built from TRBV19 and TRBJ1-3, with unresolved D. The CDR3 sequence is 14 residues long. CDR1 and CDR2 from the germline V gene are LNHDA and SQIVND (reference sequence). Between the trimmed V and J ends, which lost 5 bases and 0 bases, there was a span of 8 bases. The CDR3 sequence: CASSLPPSGNTIYF. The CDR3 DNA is TGTGCCAGTAGTCTCCCCCCCTCTGGAAACACCATATATTTT.

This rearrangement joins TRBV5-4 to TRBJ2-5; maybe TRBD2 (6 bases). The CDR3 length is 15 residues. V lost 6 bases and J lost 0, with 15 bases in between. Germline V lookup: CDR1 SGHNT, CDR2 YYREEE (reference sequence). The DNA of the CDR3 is TGTGCCAGCACCTCAACAGGACTACACCAAGAGACCCAGTACTTC. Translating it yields CASTSTGLHQETQYF.

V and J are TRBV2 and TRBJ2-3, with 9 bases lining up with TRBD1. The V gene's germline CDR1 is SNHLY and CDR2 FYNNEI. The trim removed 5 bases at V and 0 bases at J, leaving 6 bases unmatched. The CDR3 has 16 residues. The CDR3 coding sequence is TGTGCCAGCAGTCCCGGGACAGGGTATAGCACAGATACGCAGTATTTT. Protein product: CASSPGTGYSTDTQYF.

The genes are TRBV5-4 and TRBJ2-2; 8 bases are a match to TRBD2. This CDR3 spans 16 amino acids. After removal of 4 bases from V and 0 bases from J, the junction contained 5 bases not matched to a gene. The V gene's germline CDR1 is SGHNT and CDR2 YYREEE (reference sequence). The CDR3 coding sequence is TGTGCCAGCAGCGCTAGACTAGCGACGAACACCGGGGAGCTGTTTTTT. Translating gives CASSARLATNTGELFF.

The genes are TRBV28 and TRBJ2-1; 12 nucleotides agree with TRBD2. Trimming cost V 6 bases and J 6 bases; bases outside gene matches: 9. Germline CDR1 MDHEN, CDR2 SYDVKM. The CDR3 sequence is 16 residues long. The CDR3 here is CASSTRTSGTLNEQFF. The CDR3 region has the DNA TGTGCCAGCAGCACCCGGACTAGCGGGACTCTCAATGAGCAGTTCTTC.

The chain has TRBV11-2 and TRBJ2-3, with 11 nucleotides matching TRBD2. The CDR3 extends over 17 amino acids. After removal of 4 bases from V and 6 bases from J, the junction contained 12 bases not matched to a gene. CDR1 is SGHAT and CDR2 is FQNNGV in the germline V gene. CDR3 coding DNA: TGTGCCAGCAGCTCAACAGGCGGTAGCGGGAGGGCGGATACGCAGTATTTT. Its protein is CASSSTGGSGRADTQYF.

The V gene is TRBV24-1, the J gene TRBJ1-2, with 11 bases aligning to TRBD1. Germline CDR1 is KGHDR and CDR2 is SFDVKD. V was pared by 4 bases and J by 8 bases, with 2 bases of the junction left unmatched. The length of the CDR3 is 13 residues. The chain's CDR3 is CATSEDRGQGYTF. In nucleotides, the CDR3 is TGTGCCACCAGTGAGGACAGGGGGCAAGGCTACACCTTC.

The CDR3 loop is CASRNIDSYGYTF. In nucleotides, the CDR3 is TGTGCCAGCAGGAATATAGACAGCTATGGCTACACCTTC. The V call is TRBV12-3 or TRBV12-4, the J call TRBJ1-2; D might be TRBD1 (5 bases). V dropped 6 bases and J dropped 4 bases, with 12 bases sitting between them. This CDR3 spans 13 amino acids.

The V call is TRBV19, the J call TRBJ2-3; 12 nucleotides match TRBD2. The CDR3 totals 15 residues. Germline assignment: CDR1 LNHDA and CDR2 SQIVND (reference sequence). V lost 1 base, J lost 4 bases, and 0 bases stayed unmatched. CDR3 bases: TGTGCCAGTAGTATAGGACTAGCGGGAGCAGATACGCAGTATTTT. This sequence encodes CASSIGLAGADTQYF.

DNA for the CDR3: TGTGCCAGCAGTTTGGGTCAAATGGGCGGCTACACCTTC. Its translation is CASSLGQMGGYTF. The rearrangement links TRBV28 to TRBJ1-2, with unresolved D. CDR1 and CDR2 from the germline V gene are MDHEN and SYDVKM. CDR3 length: 13 residues. The V gene lost 3 bases and the J gene lost 8 bases, with 13 bases spanning the gap.

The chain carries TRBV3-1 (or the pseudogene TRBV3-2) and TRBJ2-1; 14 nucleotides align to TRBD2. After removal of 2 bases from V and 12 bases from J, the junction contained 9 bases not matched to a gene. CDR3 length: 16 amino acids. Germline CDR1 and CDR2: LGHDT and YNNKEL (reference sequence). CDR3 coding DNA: TGTGCCAGCAGCCAACCCAGACTAGCGGGAGGGGTCGGGCAGTTCTTC. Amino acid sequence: CASSQPRLAGGVGQFF.

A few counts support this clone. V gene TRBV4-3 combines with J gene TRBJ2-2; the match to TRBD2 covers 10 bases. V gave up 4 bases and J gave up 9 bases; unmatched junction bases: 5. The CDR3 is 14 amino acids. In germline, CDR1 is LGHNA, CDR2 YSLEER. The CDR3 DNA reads TGCGCCAGCAGCCGGGGACTAGCGAGTCGGGAGCTGTTTTTT. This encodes CASSRGLASRELFF.

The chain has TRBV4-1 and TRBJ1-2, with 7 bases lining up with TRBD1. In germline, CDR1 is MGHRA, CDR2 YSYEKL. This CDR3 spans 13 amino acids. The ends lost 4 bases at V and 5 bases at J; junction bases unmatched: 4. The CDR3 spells CASSPGGGYGYTF. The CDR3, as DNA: TGCGCCAGCAGCCCAGGGGGTGGTTATGGCTACACCTTC.

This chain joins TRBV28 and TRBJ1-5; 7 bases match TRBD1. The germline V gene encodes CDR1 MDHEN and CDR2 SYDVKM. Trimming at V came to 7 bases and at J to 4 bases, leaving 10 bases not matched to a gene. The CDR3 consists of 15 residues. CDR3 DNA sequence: TGTGCCAGCACCGTAAGAGGCAGGGGGAATCAGCCCCAGCATTTT. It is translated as CASTVRGRGNQPQHF.

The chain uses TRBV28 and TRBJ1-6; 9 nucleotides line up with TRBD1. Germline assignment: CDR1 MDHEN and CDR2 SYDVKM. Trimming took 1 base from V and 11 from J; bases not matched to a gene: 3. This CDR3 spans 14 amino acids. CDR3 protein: CASSLLQGATPLHF. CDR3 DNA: TGTGCCAGCAGTTTATTACAGGGGGCTACACCCCTCCACTTT.

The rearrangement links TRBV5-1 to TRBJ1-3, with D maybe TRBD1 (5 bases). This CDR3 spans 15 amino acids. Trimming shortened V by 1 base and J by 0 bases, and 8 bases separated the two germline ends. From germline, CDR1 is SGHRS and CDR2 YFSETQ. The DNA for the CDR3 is TGCGCCAGCAGCTTGTGGGGCTTCTCTGGAAACACCATATATTTT. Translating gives CASSLWGFSGNTIYF.

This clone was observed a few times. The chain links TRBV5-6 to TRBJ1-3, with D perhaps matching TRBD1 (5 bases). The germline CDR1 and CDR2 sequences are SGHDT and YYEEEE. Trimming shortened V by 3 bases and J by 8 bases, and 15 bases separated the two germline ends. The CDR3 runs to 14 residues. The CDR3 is CASSWGGAADTIYF. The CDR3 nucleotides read TGTGCCAGCAGCTGGGGCGGGGCGGCAGACACCATATATTTT.

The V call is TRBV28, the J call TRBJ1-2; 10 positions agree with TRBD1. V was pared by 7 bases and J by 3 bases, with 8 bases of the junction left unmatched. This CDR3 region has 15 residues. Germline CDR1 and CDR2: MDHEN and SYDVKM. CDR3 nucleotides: TGTGCCAGCAATGGAGCCGGGACAGGGGACTATGGCTACACCTTC. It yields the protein CASNGAGTGDYGYTF.

The CDR3 nucleotides read TGTGCCAGCACTCTCACAGGGAGCTCCTACGAGCAGTACTTC. The encoded protein is CASTLTGSSYEQYF. The rearrangement uses TRBV6-5 and TRBJ2-7, with D tentatively TRBD1 (6 bases). The CDR3 has 14 residues. Germline assignment: CDR1 MNHEY and CDR2 SVGAGI. The V end lost 7 bases, the J end lost 0 bases, and 13 bases lay between the germline ends.

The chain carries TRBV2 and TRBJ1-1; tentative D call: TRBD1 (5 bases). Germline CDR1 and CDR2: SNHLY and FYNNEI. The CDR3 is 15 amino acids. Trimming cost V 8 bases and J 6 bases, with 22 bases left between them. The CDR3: CASQILPGLLAEAFF. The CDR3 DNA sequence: TGTGCCAGCCAGATCCTTCCAGGGCTTCTTGCTGAAGCTTTCTTT.

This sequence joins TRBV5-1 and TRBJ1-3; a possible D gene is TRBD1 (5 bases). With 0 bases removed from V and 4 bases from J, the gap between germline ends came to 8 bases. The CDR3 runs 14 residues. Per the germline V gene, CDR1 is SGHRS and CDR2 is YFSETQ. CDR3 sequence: CASSLVQGGNTIYF. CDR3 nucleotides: TGCGCCAGCAGCTTGGTGCAGGGAGGAAACACCATATATTTT.

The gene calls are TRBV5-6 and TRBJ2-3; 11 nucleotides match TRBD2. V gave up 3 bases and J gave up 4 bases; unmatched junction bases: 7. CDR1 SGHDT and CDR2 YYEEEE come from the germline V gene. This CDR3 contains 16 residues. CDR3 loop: CASSSLAGGGPDTQYF. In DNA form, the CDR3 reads TGTGCCAGCAGCTCCTTAGCGGGAGGGGGGCCAGATACGCAGTATTTT.